Described below is a single T cell receptor (beta chain) sequence and its context. Data came from immunoSEQ multiplex PCR; TCRdb stores just in-frame clones and leaves some out. The sample contains roughly 86,000 clones, about 82% of which appear only once. The entry originates in a study of blood T cell repertoires in COVID-19. The wider study: Samples taken during acute and convalescent COVID-19 were collected in the United States, Italy and Spain. The analysed material was cDNA or gDNA that came from T cells, B-cell-depleted T cells, or PBMCs.

The CDR3 is 15 residues long. With 5 bases clipped from V and 3 bases from J, the junction kept 7 bases outside the gene matches. Germline CDR1 and CDR2: SGDLS and YYNGEE. V and J are TRBV9 and TRBJ2-1; TRBD1 matches at 8 bases. This receptor was obtained from a man aged 45-65 years with acute or convalescent COVID-19. Specimen: peripheral blood. CDR3 bases: TGTGCCAGCAGAGAAACAGGGGGTTTCTACAATGAGCAGTTCTTC. As protein: CASRETGGFYNEQFF.